The T cell receptor beta chain described here comes from a study of blood T cells in healthy people across ages. In the case of this clonotype: Antigen unknown.

Overall study results and limits: TCR beta diversity, measured per million T cells, fell in a roughly linear way with age.

Donation came from healthy Caucasian individuals in Russia who were aged roughly 6 to 95. This CDR3 is 17 amino acids long. Germline V gene lookup returns CDR1 SGDLS and CDR2 YYNGEE. Trimming stripped 0 bases from V and 0 bases from J, with 13 bases between. Sample-barcoded 5' priming and a J-beta primer mix drove a second PCR of 7 to 11 cycles. Each CDR3 protein is one row after TCRdb ran MiXCR on the 5' RACE reads. Of over 700,000 distinct CDR3 sequences detected, approximately 25% appear once; the ten largest clones hold roughly 9%. These sequences were also reported in another study, on T cells of mothers and their children. As that report states: Amplification in the second PCR used the M1S primer, which added sample barcodes and 2-4 random nucleotides. From each mother came over 9.5 million TCR beta CDR3 reads, and from each child came 3 million to 3.5 million.

The sequence came from a boy between 5 and 17 years old in good health. The V gene is TRBV9, the J gene TRBJ1-3; D is possibly TRBD1 (5 bases). The sequencing sample was made of blood. The CDR3 sequence: CASSVGGSGASGNTIYF. CDR3 DNA sequence: TGTGCCAGCAGCGTAGGTGGATCCGGGGCCTCTGGAAACACCATATATTTT.